The source of this TCR beta chain is a study of shared clonotypes between healthy human individuals. V lost 3 bases and J lost 8; bases outside the gene matches: 5. The germline V gene has CDR1 SGHDT and CDR2 YYEEEE. This CDR3 has 15 residues. Concerning this clone itself: Its antigen is currently unknown.

The authors distributed each subset's genomic DNA evenly over several immunoSEQ plates. In the original analysis: Junction-only sequences produced by ImmunoSEQ had no quality scores, so filtering differed. TCRdb's copy holds only in-frame clones and misses some; the assay was immunoSEQ multiplex PCR. Clone size and V and J calls were adopted from that table, with D and trimming inferred from the DNA. The table records 490,000 or so clones, 76% of them present only once. Study-wide findings and caveats: Represented genetic and exposure-history diversity was restricted by having few donors.

This receptor was taken from a woman in her 40s in good health. Some clones in this sample may be carry-over from other donors' samples. This chain joins TRBV5-6 and TRBJ2-1, with 13 positions matching TRBD2. Sequencing was carried out using PBMCs. The CDR3 DNA sequence: TGTGCCAGCAGCTCCGGGACTAGCGGGACGTATGAGCAGTTCTTC. This codes for CASSSGTSGTYEQFF.